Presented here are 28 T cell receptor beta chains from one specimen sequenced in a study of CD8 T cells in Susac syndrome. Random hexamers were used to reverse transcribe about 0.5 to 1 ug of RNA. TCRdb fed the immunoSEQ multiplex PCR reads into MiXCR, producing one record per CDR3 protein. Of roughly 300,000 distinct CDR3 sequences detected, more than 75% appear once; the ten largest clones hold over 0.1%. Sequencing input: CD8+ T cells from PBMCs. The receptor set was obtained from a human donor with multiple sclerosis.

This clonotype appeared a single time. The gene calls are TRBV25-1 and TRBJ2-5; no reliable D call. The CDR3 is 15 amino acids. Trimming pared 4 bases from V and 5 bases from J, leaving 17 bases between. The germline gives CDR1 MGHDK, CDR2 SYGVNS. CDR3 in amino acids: CASSADGSPEETQYF. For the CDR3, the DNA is TGTGCCAGCAGTGCGGATGGGTCGCCCGAGGAGACCCAGTACTTC.

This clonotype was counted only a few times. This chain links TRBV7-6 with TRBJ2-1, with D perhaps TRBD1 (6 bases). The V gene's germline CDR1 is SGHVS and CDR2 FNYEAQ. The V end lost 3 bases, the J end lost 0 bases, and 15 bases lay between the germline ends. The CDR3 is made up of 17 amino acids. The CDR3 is CASSLGAGPSSYNEQFF. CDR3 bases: TGTGCCAGCAGCTTGGGGGCGGGCCCGAGCTCCTACAATGAGCAGTTCTTC. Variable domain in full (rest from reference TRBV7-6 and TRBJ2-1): GAGVSQSPRYKVTKRGQDVALRCDPISGHVSLYWYRQALGQGPEFLTYFNYEAQQDKSGLPNDRFSAERPEGSISTLTIQRTEQRDSAMYRCASSLGAGPSSYNEQFFGPGTRLTVL.

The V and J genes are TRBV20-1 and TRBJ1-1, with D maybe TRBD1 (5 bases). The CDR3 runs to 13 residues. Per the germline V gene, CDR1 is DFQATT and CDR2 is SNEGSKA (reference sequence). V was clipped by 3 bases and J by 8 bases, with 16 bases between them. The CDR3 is CSASLGEWLEAFF. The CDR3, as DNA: TGCAGTGCTAGTCTGGGGGAGTGGTTAGAAGCTTTCTTT.

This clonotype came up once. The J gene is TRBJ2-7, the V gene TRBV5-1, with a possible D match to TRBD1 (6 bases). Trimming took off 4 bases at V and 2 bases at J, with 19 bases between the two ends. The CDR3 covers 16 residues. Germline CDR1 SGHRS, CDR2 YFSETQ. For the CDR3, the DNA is TGCGCCAGCAGCCCCCTAACGATCACAGGGACCTACGAGCAGTACTTC. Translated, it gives CASSPLTITGTYEQYF.

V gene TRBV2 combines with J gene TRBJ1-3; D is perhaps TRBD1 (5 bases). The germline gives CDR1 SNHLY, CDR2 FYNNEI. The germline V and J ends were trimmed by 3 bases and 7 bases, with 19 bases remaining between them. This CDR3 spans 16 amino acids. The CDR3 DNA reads TGTGCCAGCAGTGATGCGGGGGACCCAAAGGAGAACACCATATATTTT. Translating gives CASSDAGDPKENTIYF.

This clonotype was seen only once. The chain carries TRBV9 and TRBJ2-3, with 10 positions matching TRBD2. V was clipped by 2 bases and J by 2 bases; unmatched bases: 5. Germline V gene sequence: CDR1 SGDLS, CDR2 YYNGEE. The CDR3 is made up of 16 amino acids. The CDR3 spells CASSVGLAASTDTQYF. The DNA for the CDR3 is TGTGCCAGCAGCGTTGGACTAGCGGCCTCCACAGATACGCAGTATTTT.

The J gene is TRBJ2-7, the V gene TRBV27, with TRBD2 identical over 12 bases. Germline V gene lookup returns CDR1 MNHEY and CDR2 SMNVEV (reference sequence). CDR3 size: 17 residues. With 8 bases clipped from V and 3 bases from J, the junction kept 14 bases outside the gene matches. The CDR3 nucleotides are TGTGCCAGCGGCACTTCACTAGCGGGAGGAAGGGGCTACGAGCAGTACTTC. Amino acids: CASGTSLAGGRGYEQYF.

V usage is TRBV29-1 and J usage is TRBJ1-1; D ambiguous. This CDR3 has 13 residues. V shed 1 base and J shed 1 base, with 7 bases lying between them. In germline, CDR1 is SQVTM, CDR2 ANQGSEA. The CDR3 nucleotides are TGCAGCGTTGAAGGAGGCGAGAACACTGAAGCTTTCTTT. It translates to CSVEGGENTEAFF.

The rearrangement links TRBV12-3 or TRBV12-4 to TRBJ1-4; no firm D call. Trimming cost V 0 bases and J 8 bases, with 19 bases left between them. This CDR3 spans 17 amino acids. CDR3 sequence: CASSLARSNGIWEKLFF. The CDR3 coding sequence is TGTGCCAGCAGTTTAGCGCGAAGTAATGGAATATGGGAAAAACTGTTTTTT.

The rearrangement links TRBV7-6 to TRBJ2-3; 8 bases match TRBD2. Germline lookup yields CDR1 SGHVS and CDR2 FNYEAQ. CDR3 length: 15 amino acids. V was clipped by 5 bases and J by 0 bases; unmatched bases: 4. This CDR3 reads CASSNSGASTDTQYF. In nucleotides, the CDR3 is TGTGCCAGCAGCAATAGCGGGGCTAGCACAGATACGCAGTATTTT.

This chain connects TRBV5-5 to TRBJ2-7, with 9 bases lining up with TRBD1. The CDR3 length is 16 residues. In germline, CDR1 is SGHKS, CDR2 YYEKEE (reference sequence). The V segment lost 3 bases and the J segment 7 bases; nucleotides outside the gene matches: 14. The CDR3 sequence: CASSSLVGTGPREQYF. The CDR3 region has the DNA TGTGCCAGCAGCTCGCTAGTAGGGACAGGGCCTCGGGAGCAGTACTTC.

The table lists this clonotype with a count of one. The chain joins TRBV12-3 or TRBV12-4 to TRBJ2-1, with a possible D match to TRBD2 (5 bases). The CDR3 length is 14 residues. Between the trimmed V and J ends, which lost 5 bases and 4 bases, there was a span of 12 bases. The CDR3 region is CASSPPGVYNEQFF. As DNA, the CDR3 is TGTGCCAGCAGTCCCCCCGGGGTATACAATGAGCAGTTCTTC.

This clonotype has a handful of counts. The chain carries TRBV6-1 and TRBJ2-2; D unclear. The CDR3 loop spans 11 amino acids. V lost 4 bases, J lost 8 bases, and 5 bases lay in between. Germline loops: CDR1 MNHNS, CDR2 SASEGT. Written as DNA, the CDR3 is TGTGCCAGCAGTGGTGGTGGGGAGCTGTTTTTT. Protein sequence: CASSGGGELFF.

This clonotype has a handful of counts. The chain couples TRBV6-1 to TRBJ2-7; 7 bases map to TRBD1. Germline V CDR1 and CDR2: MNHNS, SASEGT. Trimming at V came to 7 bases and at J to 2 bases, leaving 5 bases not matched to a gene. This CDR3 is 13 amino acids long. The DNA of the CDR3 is TGTGCCAGCACCGGACAGGAGCCCTACGAGCAGTACTTC. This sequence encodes CASTGQEPYEQYF.

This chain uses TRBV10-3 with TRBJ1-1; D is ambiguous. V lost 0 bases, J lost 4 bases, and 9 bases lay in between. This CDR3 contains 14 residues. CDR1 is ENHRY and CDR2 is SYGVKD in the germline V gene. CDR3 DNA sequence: TGTGCCATCAGTGAGTCAGGCCCAATCACTGAAGCTTTCTTT. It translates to CAISESGPITEAFF.

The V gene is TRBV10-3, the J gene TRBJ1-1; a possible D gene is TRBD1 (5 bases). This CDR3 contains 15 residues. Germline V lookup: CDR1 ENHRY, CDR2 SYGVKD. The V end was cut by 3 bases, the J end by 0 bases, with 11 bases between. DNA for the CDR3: TGTGCCATCAGTGATAGAGGACAAATGAACACTGAAGCTTTCTTT. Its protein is CAISDRGQMNTEAFF.

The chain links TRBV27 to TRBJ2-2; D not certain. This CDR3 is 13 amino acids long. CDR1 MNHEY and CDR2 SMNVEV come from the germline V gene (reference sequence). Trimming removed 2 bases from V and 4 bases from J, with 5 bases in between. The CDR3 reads CASSLAVTGELFF. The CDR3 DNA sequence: TGTGCCAGCAGTTTAGCGGTCACCGGGGAGCTGTTTTTT.

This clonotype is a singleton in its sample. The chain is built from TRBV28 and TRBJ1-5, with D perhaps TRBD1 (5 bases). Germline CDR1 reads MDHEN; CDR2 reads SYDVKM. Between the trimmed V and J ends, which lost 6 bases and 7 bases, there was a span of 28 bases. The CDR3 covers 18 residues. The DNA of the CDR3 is TGTGCCAGCAGCAACACCGGGACCATAGCGGGCTTTACCCAGCCCCAGCATTTT. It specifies CASSNTGTIAGFTQPQHF.

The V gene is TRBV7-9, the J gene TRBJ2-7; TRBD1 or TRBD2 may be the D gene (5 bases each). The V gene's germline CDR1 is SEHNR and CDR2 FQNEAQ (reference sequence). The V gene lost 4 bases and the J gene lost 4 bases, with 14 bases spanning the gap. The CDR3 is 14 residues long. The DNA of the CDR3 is TGTGCCAGCAGCTCACCCGGGGCTGCTTACGAGCAGTACTTC. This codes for CASSSPGAAYEQYF.

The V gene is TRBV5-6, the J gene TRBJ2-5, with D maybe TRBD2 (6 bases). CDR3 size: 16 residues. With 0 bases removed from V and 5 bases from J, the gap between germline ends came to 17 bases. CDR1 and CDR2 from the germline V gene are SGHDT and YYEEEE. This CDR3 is CASSLAGGKQWETQYF. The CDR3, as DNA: TGTGCCAGCAGCTTGGCCGGGGGTAAACAATGGGAGACCCAGTACTTC.

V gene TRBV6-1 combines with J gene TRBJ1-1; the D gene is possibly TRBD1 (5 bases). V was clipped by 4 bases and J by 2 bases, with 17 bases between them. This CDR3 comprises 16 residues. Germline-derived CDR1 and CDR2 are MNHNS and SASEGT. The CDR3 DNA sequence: TGTGCCAGCAGTGCTAAGGGGACGGGGATTAACACTGAAGCTTTCTTT. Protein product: CASSAKGTGINTEAFF.

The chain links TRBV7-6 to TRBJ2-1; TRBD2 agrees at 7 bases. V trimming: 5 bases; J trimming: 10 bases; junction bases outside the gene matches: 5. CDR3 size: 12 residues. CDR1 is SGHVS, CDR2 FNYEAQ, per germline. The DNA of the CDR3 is TGTGCCAGCAGCACACTAGCGCGGGAGCAGTTCTTC. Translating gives CASSTLAREQFF.

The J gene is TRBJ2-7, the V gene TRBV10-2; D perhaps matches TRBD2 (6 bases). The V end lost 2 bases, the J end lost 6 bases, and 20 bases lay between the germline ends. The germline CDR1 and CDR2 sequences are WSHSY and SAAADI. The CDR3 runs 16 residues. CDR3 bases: TGCGCCAGCAGTGAGACCCCGGGACTTTGCTGGAGCGAGCAGTACTTC. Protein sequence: CASSETPGLCWSEQYF.

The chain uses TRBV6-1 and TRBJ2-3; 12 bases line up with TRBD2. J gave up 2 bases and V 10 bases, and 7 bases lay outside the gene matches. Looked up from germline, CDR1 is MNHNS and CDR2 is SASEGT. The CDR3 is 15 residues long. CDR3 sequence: CATTTSGSVTDTQYF. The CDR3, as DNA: TGTGCCACCACGACTAGCGGGAGTGTCACAGATACGCAGTATTTT.

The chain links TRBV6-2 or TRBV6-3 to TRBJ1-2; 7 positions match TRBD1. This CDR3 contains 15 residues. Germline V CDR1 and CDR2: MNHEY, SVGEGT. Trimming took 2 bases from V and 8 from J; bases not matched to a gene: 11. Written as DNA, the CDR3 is TGTGCCAGCAGTTACGGCCAGGGGGATCTGTTAGGCTACACCTTC. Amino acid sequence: CASSYGQGDLLGYTF.

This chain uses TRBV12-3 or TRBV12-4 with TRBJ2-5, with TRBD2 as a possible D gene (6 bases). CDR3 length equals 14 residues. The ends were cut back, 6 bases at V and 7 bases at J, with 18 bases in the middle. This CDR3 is CASSQLGTLGTQYF. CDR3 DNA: TGTGCCAGCAGCCAATTAGGGACTCTGGGGACCCAGTACTTC.

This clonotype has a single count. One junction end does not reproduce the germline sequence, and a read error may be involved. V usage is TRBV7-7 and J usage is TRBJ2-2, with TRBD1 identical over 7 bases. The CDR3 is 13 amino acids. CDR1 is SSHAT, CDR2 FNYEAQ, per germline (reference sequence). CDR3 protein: CASSRQGPGELFF. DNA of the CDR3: TGTGCTAGCAGTAGACAGGGACCCGGGGAGCTGTTTTTT.

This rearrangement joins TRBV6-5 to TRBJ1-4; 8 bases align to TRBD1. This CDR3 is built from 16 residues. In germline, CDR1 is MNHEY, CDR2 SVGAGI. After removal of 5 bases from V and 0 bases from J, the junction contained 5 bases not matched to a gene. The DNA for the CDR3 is TGTGCCAGCAGTACTAGGACAGGGTCAACTAATGAAAAACTGTTTTTT. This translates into CASSTRTGSTNEKLFF.